One sample yielded the 28 T cell receptor beta chains listed below, sequenced in a study of Ad26.COV2.S vaccination and SARS-CoV-2 variants. Treatment defined: over 15 received Ad26.COV2.S at low or high dose, single or two shots; about 5 received placebo; per-sample allocation not given. Material that was analyzed had been drawn on day 63 after the first vaccine or placebo injection. Repertoires were generated with immunoSEQ multiplex PCR, while TCRdb's copy carries only in-frame clones and drops some. The repertoire holds 410,000 or so clones, with roughly 90% as singletons. The sample in question was peripheral blood, obtained in a trial of Ad26.COV2.S vaccine versus placebo. Every receptor here comes from a person aged 18-65 years who received the Ad26.COV2.S COVID-19 vaccine or a placebo.

This chain uses TRBV6-5 with TRBJ1-3, with no clear D. Looked up from germline, CDR1 is MNHEY and CDR2 is SVGAGI. The germline V and J ends were trimmed by 5 bases and 4 bases, with 15 bases remaining between them. The CDR3 totals 15 residues. CDR3 region: CASSPSGGVGNTIYF. The DNA for the CDR3 is TGTGCCAGCAGTCCCAGTGGTGGGGTCGGAAACACCATATATTTT.

This clone was seen once. Other DNA variants within this sample encode the same CDR3. This chain connects TRBV9 to TRBJ1-1; tentatively, D is TRBD1 (5 bases). CDR3 length: 15 residues. V was shortened by 0 bases and J by 0 bases, with 9 bases between the two germline ends. CDR1 and CDR2 from the germline V gene are SGDLS and YYNGEE. This CDR3 is CASSVEGVMNTEAFF. CDR3 sequence (DNA): TGTGCCAGCAGCGTAGAAGGGGTTATGAACACTGAAGCTTTCTTT.

The rearrangement joins TRBV19 to TRBJ1-1; 8 nucleotides match TRBD1. Per germline, CDR1 LNHDA and CDR2 SQIVND (reference sequence). The CDR3 covers 13 residues. V lost 10 bases and J lost 5; bases outside the gene matches: 9. The CDR3 loop reads CATERQGLTEAFF. CDR3 nucleotide sequence: TGTGCCACCGAAAGACAGGGGTTGACTGAAGCTTTCTTT. Filled out from reference TRBV19 and TRBJ1-1, the complete variable domain reads DGGITQSPKYLFRKEGQNVTLSCEQNLNHDAMYWYRQDPGQGLRLIYYSQIVNDFQKGDIAEGYSVSREKKESFPLTVTSAQKNPTAFYLCATERQGLTEAFFGQGTRLTVV.

This clone came up once. The CDR3 loop reads CASGLVATGELFF. The CDR3 DNA reads as TGTGCTAGTGGTTTAGTGGCGACCGGGGAGCTGTTTTTT. This chain connects TRBV12-5 to TRBJ2-2; D gene ambiguous. CDR1 is LGHNT and CDR2 is FRNRAP in the germline V gene. Between the trimmed V and J ends, which lost 3 bases and 5 bases, there was a span of 7 bases. This CDR3 contains 13 residues.

The rearrangement links TRBV9 to TRBJ2-1; 12 bases align to TRBD2. The germline CDR1 and CDR2 sequences are SGDLS and YYNGEE. The junction had 8 bases not matched to a gene; V was cut back by 0 bases and J by 7 bases. This CDR3 contains 17 residues. The CDR3 DNA follows: TGTGCCAGCAGCGTAGCGGCTAGCGGGAGGGCCATGAATGAGCAGTTCTTC. Translation: CASSVAASGRAMNEQFF.

V is TRBV11-2 and J is TRBJ2-2; no clear D. The CDR3 is 12 residues long. Trimming stripped 4 bases from V and 8 bases from J, with 8 bases between. Looked up from germline, CDR1 is SGHAT and CDR2 is FQNNGV. CDR3 nucleotides: TGTGCCAGCAGCTCCCTTCAGGGGGAGCTGTTTTTT. Encoded protein: CASSSLQGELFF.

In this sample, this clone turned up a few times. The J gene is TRBJ1-6, the V gene TRBV25-1; D ambiguous. The V gene lost 4 bases and the J gene lost 7 bases, with 5 bases spanning the gap. The CDR3 sequence is 12 residues long. CDR1 is MGHDK and CDR2 is SYGVNS in the germline V gene. Here the CDR3 reads CASSVANSPLHF. The CDR3 DNA sequence: TGTGCCAGCAGTGTAGCAAATTCACCCCTCCACTTT.

A remark on this clone: The sample contains more than one DNA sequence encoding this CDR3. The rearrangement joins TRBV6-5 to TRBJ2-7, with TRBD1 identical over 8 bases. The length of the CDR3 is 15 residues. V was clipped by 0 bases and J by 1 base; unmatched bases: 2. The germline V gene has CDR1 MNHEY and CDR2 SVGAGI. The CDR3 bases are TGTGCCAGCAGTTACTCCGGGACAGGTTCCTACGAGCAGTACTTC. Residues: CASSYSGTGSYEQYF.

This chain connects TRBV6-5 to TRBJ2-5, with 7 positions matching TRBD1. Germline CDR1 and CDR2: MNHEY and SVGAGI. The CDR3 covers 15 residues. With 4 bases clipped from V and 2 bases from J, the junction kept 7 bases outside the gene matches. DNA for the CDR3: TGTGCCAGCAGTTCCCGACAGGGACCTCAAGAGACCCAGTACTTC. Amino acids: CASSSRQGPQETQYF.

CDR3 residues: CAGQTGGSWTQYF. DNA of the CDR3: TGTGCCGGCCAGACAGGGGGTTCATGGACCCAGTACTTC. This chain joins TRBV7-8 and TRBJ2-5; 9 bases match TRBD1. This CDR3 has 13 residues. Germline V gives CDR1 SGHVS, CDR2 FQNEAQ. V gave up 11 bases and J gave up 7 bases; unmatched junction bases: 11. Based on the CDR3 plus reference TRBV7-8 and TRBJ2-5, the full variable domain is GAGVSQSPRYKVAKRGQDVALRCDPISGHVSLFWYQQALGQGPEFLTYFQNEAQLDKSGLPSDRFFAERPEGSVSTLKIQRTQQEDSAVYLCAGQTGGSWTQYFGPGTRLLVL.

The V call is TRBV7-8, the J call TRBJ2-7; 9 bases map to TRBD1. The CDR3 runs to 15 residues. The ends lost 1 base at V and 5 bases at J; junction bases unmatched: 6. Germline CDR1 is SGHVS and CDR2 is FQNEAQ. Written as DNA, the CDR3 is TGTGCCAGCAGCTTAGGTTGGGGGACAGGGCACGAGCAGTACTTC. Protein: CASSLGWGTGHEQYF.

This sequence joins TRBV5-8 and TRBJ2-1, with 12 bases lining up with TRBD2. The CDR3 has 17 residues. Germline loops: CDR1 SGHTS, CDR2 YDEGEE. V was clipped by 4 bases and J by 1 base; unmatched bases: 6. The CDR3: CASSPTGLAGSYNEQFF. CDR3 coding DNA: TGTGCCAGCAGCCCCACTGGACTAGCGGGGTCCTACAATGAGCAGTTCTTC. Drawing the rest from reference TRBV5-8 and TRBJ2-1, the complete variable domain is EAGVTQSPTHLIKTRGQQATLRCSPISGHTSVYWYQQALGLGLQFLLWYDEGEERNRGNFPPRFSGRQFPNYSSELNVNALELEDSALYLCASSPTGLAGSYNEQFFGPGTRLTVL.

The genes are TRBV7-8 and TRBJ2-7; maybe TRBD2 (5 bases). Between the trimmed V and J ends, which lost 1 base and 11 bases, there was a span of 15 bases. This CDR3 contains 13 residues. Germline-derived CDR1 and CDR2 are SGHVS and FQNEAQ. The CDR3 DNA sequence: TGTGCCAGCAGCTTAGGCCTAGCAACCGTTGAGTACTTC. Translated: CASSLGLATVEYF.

This rearrangement joins TRBV5-4 to TRBJ2-1; tentatively, D is TRBD1 or TRBD2 (5 bases each). V lost 4 bases, J lost 7 bases, and 12 bases lay in between. CDR1 is SGHNT and CDR2 is YYREEE in the germline V gene (reference sequence). The CDR3 covers 13 residues. The CDR3 loop is CASSPGWGNEQFF. CDR3 nucleotide sequence: TGTGCCAGCAGCCCCGGATGGGGGAATGAGCAGTTCTTC.

This chain uses TRBV30 with TRBJ2-7; D gene uncertain. The CDR3 is made up of 13 amino acids. V lost 3 bases and J lost 6, with 15 bases in between. Germline assignment: CDR1 GTSNPN and CDR2 SVGIG (reference sequence). The chain's CDR3 is CAWSRLISFEQYF. The CDR3 DNA sequence: TGTGCCTGGAGCCGACTCATCTCTTTCGAGCAGTACTTC. Drawing the rest from reference TRBV30 and TRBJ2-7, the complete variable domain is SQTIHQWPATLVQPVGSPLSLECTVEGTSNPNLYWYRQAAGRGLQLLFYSVGIGQISSEVPQNLSASRPQDRQFILSSKKLLLSDSGFYLCAWSRLISFEQYFGPGTRLTVT.

The genes are TRBV19 and TRBJ2-1; D gene unclear. Trimming pared 6 bases from V and 1 base from J, leaving 7 bases between. The CDR3 is made up of 13 amino acids. Germline V CDR1 and CDR2: LNHDA, SQIVND (reference sequence). CDR3 sequence: CASRVSSYNEQFF. The CDR3 bases are TGTGCCAGTAGGGTTTCTTCCTACAATGAGCAGTTCTTC.

The chain carries TRBV5-1 and TRBJ1-2; 10 nucleotides align to TRBD1. The ends lost 5 bases at V and 6 bases at J; junction bases unmatched: 7. The V gene's germline CDR1 is SGHRS and CDR2 YFSETQ. This CDR3 has 14 residues. The CDR3 DNA sequence: TGCGCCAGCAGACCGGGACAGGGGTCGGATGGCTACACCTTC. Translated: CASRPGQGSDGYTF.

This clone was picked up one time. The genes are TRBV7-9 and TRBJ2-1; 13 bases align to TRBD2. CDR3 size: 17 residues. J gave up 6 bases and V 3 bases, and 8 bases lay outside the gene matches. From germline, CDR1 is SEHNR and CDR2 FQNEAQ (reference sequence). This CDR3 is CASSFDRTSGSFNEQFF. CDR3 DNA: TGTGCCAGCAGCTTCGATCGGACTAGCGGGAGTTTCAATGAGCAGTTCTTC. Full variable domain (outside the CDR3, taken from reference TRBV7-9 and TRBJ2-1): DTGVSQNPRHKITKRGQNVTFRCDPISEHNRLYWYRQTLGQGPEFLTYFQNEAQLEKSRLLSDRFSAERPKGSFSTLEIQRTEQGDSAMYLCASSFDRTSGSFNEQFFGPGTRLTVL.

The J gene is TRBJ2-1, the V gene TRBV19; 8 bases align to TRBD2. The length of the CDR3 is 18 residues. V was clipped by 3 bases and J by 3 bases; unmatched bases: 13. Germline-derived CDR1 and CDR2 are LNHDA and SQIVND (reference sequence). DNA of the CDR3: TGTGCCAGTAGTATCCTTGGGGCCGGAACTAGCGGCTACAATGAGCAGTTCTTC. It yields the protein CASSILGAGTSGYNEQFF.

This clone was counted only a few times. The chain combines TRBV5-5 with TRBJ1-2, with D uncertain. CDR1 and CDR2 from the germline V gene are SGHKS and YYEKEE (reference sequence). Trimming took off 4 bases at V and 4 bases at J, with 17 bases between the two ends. The CDR3 has 15 residues. For the CDR3, the DNA is TGTGCCAGCAGCCATGGGGTACTTTCTTTCTATGGCTACACCTTC. This sequence encodes CASSHGVLSFYGYTF.

V usage is TRBV6-2 or TRBV6-3 and J usage is TRBJ1-2; 9 nucleotides match TRBD1. V shed 6 bases, J shed 6 bases, and the junction held 11 bases outside the gene matches. This CDR3 region has 15 residues. Germline V lookup: CDR1 MNHEY, CDR2 SVGEGT. The CDR3 reads CASSSGQGSLDGYTF. CDR3 coding DNA: TGTGCCAGCAGCTCGGGACAGGGAAGCTTAGATGGCTACACCTTC.

The chain uses TRBV29-1 and TRBJ2-3; 14 nucleotides line up with TRBD2. The CDR3 length is 14 residues. From germline, CDR1 is SQVTM and CDR2 ANQGSEA. The V gene end was trimmed by 6 bases and the J gene end by 7 bases; junction bases not matched to a gene: 6. CDR3 in DNA: TGCAGCGTGGTAGGGACTAGCGGGAGTCATACGCAGTATTTT. It translates to CSVVGTSGSHTQYF.

The table lists this clone with a count of one. This sequence joins TRBV4-1 and TRBJ2-1; D gene uncertain. The germline V gene has CDR1 MGHRA and CDR2 YSYEKL. CDR3 length: 13 residues. V was clipped by 5 bases and J by 9 bases, with 14 bases between them. The CDR3 sequence is CASSDLPGFEQFF. Here the CDR3 DNA reads TGCGCCAGCAGCGACCTCCCGGGCTTTGAGCAGTTCTTC.

The rearrangement uses TRBV5-1 and TRBJ2-5; 14 bases agree with TRBD2. V lost 0 bases, J lost 0 bases, and 4 bases stayed unmatched. The CDR3 has 18 residues. Germline V gives CDR1 SGHRS, CDR2 YFSETQ. CDR3 nucleotides: TGCGCCAGCAGCTTGGGAGGGACTAGCGGGAGTCACCAAGAGACCCAGTACTTC. This codes for CASSLGGTSGSHQETQYF.

This rearrangement joins TRBV7-8 to TRBJ2-1; 11 nucleotides line up with TRBD2. Trimming removed 5 bases from V and 10 bases from J; junction bases left unmatched: 7. The germline V gene encodes CDR1 SGHVS and CDR2 FQNEAQ. The CDR3 covers 14 residues. The CDR3 region has the DNA TGTGCCAGCAGCCCCTTAGCGGGAGGGGTGGAGCAGTTCTTC. Amino acids: CASSPLAGGVEQFF.

V usage is TRBV18 and J usage is TRBJ2-5, with 7 bases that match TRBD1. V lost 4 bases to trimming and J lost 2 bases; unmatched junction nucleotides: 4. Germline loops: CDR1 KGHSH, CDR2 LQKENI. The CDR3 is made up of 14 amino acids. In DNA form, the CDR3 reads TGTGCCAGCTCACAGACAGGGCAACAAGAGACCCAGTACTTC. Its translation: CASSQTGQQETQYF.

This chain connects TRBV3-1 (or the pseudogene TRBV3-2) to TRBJ1-1; D is undetermined. The CDR3 consists of 14 residues. Germline assignment: CDR1 LGHDT and CDR2 YNNKEL (reference sequence). V was pared by 3 bases and J by 0 bases, with 8 bases between. CDR3 sequence: CASSQTVMNTEAFF. The CDR3 DNA sequence: TGTGCCAGCAGCCAGACTGTGATGAACACTGAAGCTTTCTTT.

This chain connects TRBV9 to TRBJ1-6, with 10 positions matching TRBD1. The CDR3 covers 15 residues. The V and J ends lost 3 bases and 7 bases, in that order; junction bases with no gene match: 4. The germline V gene encodes CDR1 SGDLS and CDR2 YYNGEE. CDR3 loop: CASSAGQGENSPLHF. As DNA, the CDR3 is TGTGCCAGCAGCGCCGGACAGGGGGAAAATTCACCCCTCCACTTT.